These T cell receptor beta chains were read from a single sample in a study of siplizumab effects on memory and regulatory T cells. The repertoire was sequenced with immunoSEQ multiplex PCR; TCRdb's copy has only in-frame clones and lacks some. The sample shows about 120,000 clones, 94% of them seen only once. The sample taken for sequencing was non-Treg CD4+ T cells sorted from blood. Every receptor here comes from a human donor in good health. Both conserved end residues are part of each CDR3. D genes are given only for firm matches. A row's size may be missing; if present it is once, few, many or a size class.

TGCGCCAGCAGCTCTTTAACCGGAGATTACAATGAGCAGTTCTTC CASSSLTGDYNEQFF NA 15 TRBJ2-1 TRBV5-1 NA
TGTGCCAGCAGCCAACTACCTTCCAGGGGCCCCACAGATACGCAGTATTTT CASSQLPSRGPTDTQYF NA 17 TRBJ2-3 TRBV14 NA
TGCAGTGCTAGCCAAGAGACCCAGTACTTC CSASQETQYF NA 10 TRBJ2-5 TRBV20-1 NA
TGTGCCAGCAGCTCTACGGGACTAGCCTACAATGAGCAGTTCTTC CASSSTGLAYNEQFF NA 15 TRBJ2-1 TRBV11-2 TRBD2
TGTGCCAGCAGCTTAGATGAGGGGACTGAAGCTTTCTTT CASSLDEGTEAFF NA 13 TRBJ1-1 TRBV11-3 NA
TGTGCCAGCAGCTTCGTTGTTTCTGATACGCAGTATTTT CASSFVVSDTQYF once 13 TRBJ2-3 TRBV7-9 NA
TGTGCCACGCAGGGTAAAGACATTCAGTACTTC CATQGKDIQYF NA 11 TRBJ2-4 TRBV5-4 NA
TGTGCCAGCAGGCGCCGACAGGGGGCAGGGTATGGCTACACCTTC CASRRRQGAGYGYTF NA 15 TRBJ1-2 TRBV5-6 TRBD1
TGTGCCAGCTCACCCCCCGGCGTGAGGGATGGCTACACCTTC CASSPPGVRDGYTF NA 14 TRBJ1-2 TRBV18 NA
TGTGCCAGCAGCAGGGGACAGGGAAGTCAGCCCCAGCATTTT CASSRGQGSQPQHF NA 14 TRBJ1-5 TRBV5-6 TRBD1
TGTGCCAGTAGTGATCCGCACAATCAGCCCCAGCATTTT CASSDPHNQPQHF NA 13 TRBJ1-5 TRBV19 NA
TGTGCCAGCAGCACGGGGGACTTTAATGAGCAGTTCTTC CASSTGDFNEQFF NA 13 TRBJ2-1 TRBV9 NA
TGTGCCAGCAGCTTTGTAGCGGGAGGTACCCTCTCCTACGAGCAGTACTTC CASSFVAGGTLSYEQYF NA 17 TRBJ2-7 TRBV11-2 TRBD2
TGTGCCAGCAGTGAAGCCTTGACAGGGCGGTCACCCCCCCACTTT CASSEALTGRSPPHF NA 15 TRBJ1-6 TRBV6-1 TRBD1
TGTGCCAGCACTCTCTCGTTCACCGGGGAGCTGTTTTTT CASTLSFTGELFF NA 13 TRBJ2-2 TRBV6-6 NA
TGTGCCAGCACCCCGGGACAATCCGATGAGCAGTTCTTC CASTPGQSDEQFF NA 13 TRBJ2-1 TRBV6-1 NA
TGTGCCACCCTGACAGGTGCGAGCTCTGGGGCCAACGTCCTGACTTTC CATLTGASSGANVLTF NA 16 TRBJ2-6 TRBV19 NA
TGTGCCAGCAGTTACTCCGGGACAGGGAACACTGAAGCTTTCTTT CASSYSGTGNTEAFF NA 15 TRBJ1-1 TRBV6-6 TRBD1
TGTGCCATCAGTGACGGGAGCTCTGGAAACACCATATATTTT CAISDGSSGNTIYF NA 14 TRBJ1-3 TRBV10-3 NA
TGTGCCAGCAGCTTAACAGGGATAAACATTCAGTACTTC CASSLTGINIQYF NA 13 TRBJ2-4 TRBV5-4 NA
TGTGCCACCAGCAGAGTCGAGTATGGCTACACCTTC CATSRVEYGYTF NA 12 TRBJ1-2 TRBV15 NA
TGTGCCAGCAGCTCGAAACCCGGGACAGGAGACTCTGGAAACACCATATATTTT CASSSKPGTGDSGNTIYF NA 18 TRBJ1-3 TRBV7-8 TRBD1
TGTGCCAGCAGCCGACAGGGAATGAACACTGAAGCTTTCTTT CASSRQGMNTEAFF NA 14 TRBJ1-1 TRBV7-8 TRBD1
TGTGCCTGGAGTGTGGGTCCAGCCTATGGCTACACCTTC CAWSVGPAYGYTF NA 13 TRBJ1-2 TRBV30 NA
TGTGCCAGCAGTTCCGCGGTCACAGATACGCAGTATTTT CASSSAVTDTQYF NA 13 TRBJ2-3 TRBV28 NA
TGTGCCAGCAGCCAAGTGTTTATGCCTGGCGGGGGCCAACTGGCCACAGATACGCAGTATTTT CASSQVFMPGGGQLATDTQYF NA 21 TRBJ2-3 TRBV4-2 NA
TGTGCCAGCAGCCTTACCGGGACAGACTCGAACACCGGGGAGCTGTTTTTT CASSLTGTDSNTGELFF once 17 TRBJ2-2 TRBV7-3 TRBD1
TGTGCCAGCAGTTCCCCGGGGGCGGCTGGCTACACCTTC CASSSPGAAGYTF NA 13 TRBJ1-2 TRBV6-5 NA
TGTGCCTGGCAGGGGTCCTCCGGGGAGCAGTTCTTC CAWQGSSGEQFF NA 12 TRBJ2-1 TRBV30 NA
TGTGCCAGCAGCCAACTTTCGGTTGAGCGGGAGAACACCGGGGAGCTGTTTTTT CASSQLSVERENTGELFF NA 18 TRBJ2-2 TRBV4-2 TRBD2
TGTGCTAGTGGTTTGGTGCCCGCAAGAAGGGACTATGGCTACACCTTC CASGLVPARRDYGYTF NA 16 TRBJ1-2 TRBV12-5 NA
TGCAGCGTTGAACCAATGAACACCGGGGAGCTGTTTTTT CSVEPMNTGELFF NA 13 TRBJ2-2 TRBV29-1 NA
TGTGCCAGCAGCATACTGGGGACGAACACTGAAGCTTTCTTT CASSILGTNTEAFF once 14 TRBJ1-1 TRBV7-2 NA
TGTGCCAGCAGAGTCACAAGCTATGGCTACACCTTC CASRVTSYGYTF NA 12 TRBJ1-2 TRBV6-1 NA
TGTGCCAGTAGTATAGGACTAGCGGGAAGCACAGATACGCAGTATTTT CASSIGLAGSTDTQYF NA 16 TRBJ2-3 TRBV19 TRBD2
TGTGCCAGCAGTGAGTACACTGAAGCTTTCTTT CASSEYTEAFF few 11 TRBJ1-1 TRBV2 NA